This is a list of T cell receptor beta chains from one sample in a study of Graves' ophthalmopathy and Graves' hyperthyroidism. TCRdb re-analysed the multiplex PCR reads in MiXCR, keeping a single row per CDR3 protein. The table shows about 210,000 distinct CDR3 sequences, with under 30% occurring only once. Sequenced material: peripheral blood. These TCRs come from a man aged 50-60 years with Graves' ophthalmopathy. Both conserved end residues are part of each CDR3. A D gene is named only where the DNA matches it firmly. Size values are once, few and many counts, or a class for expanded clones, and some rows have none.

>TRBJ1-3|TRBV30|14|many|NA
CAWSAGAVGSTIYF
TGTGCCTGGAGTGCGGGTGCAGTCGGCAGCACCATATATTTT
>TRBJ2-7|TRBV4-3|18|many|TRBD2
CASSQGRAGREVSYEQYF
TGCGCCAGCAGCCAAGGCCGAGCAGGGCGGGAGGTCTCCTACGAGCAGTACTTC
>TRBJ2-5|TRBV20-1|15|NA|NA
CSARNTGRPQETQYF
TGCAGTGCTAGAAATACGGGACGCCCTCAAGAGACCCAGTACTTC
>TRBJ2-2|TRBV12-3/TRBV12-4|15|many|TRBD2
CASRLAGANTGELFF
TGTGCCAGCAGATTAGCGGGAGCGAACACCGGGGAGCTGTTTTTT
>TRBJ2-5|TRBV30|14|NA|NA
CAWRTVLLWETQYF
TGTGCCTGGAGGACAGTACTCTTGTGGGAGACCCAGTACTTC
>TRBJ1-3|TRBV28|15|NA|NA
CASGLGGRGGNTIYF
TGTGCCAGCGGACTAGGGGGGCGAGGAGGAAACACCATATATTTT
>TRBJ1-2|TRBV29-1|12|many|NA
CSVVGGAGGYTF
TGCAGCGTTGTAGGGGGGGCTGGTGGCTACACCTTC
>TRBJ2-7|TRBV6-5|15|many|TRBD1
CASSIRQGAVYEQYF
TGTGCCAGCAGTATCCGACAGGGGGCGGTCTACGAGCAGTACTTC
>TRBJ2-7|TRBV2|15|many|TRBD1
CASSTIRTGSYEQYF
TGTGCCAGCAGCACCATTCGGACAGGCTCCTACGAGCAGTACTTC
>TRBJ1-1|TRBV29-1|11|many|NA
CSVGGDYEAFF
TGCAGCGTTGGTGGGGACTATGAAGCTTTCTTT
>TRBJ2-1|TRBV12-5|15|many|TRBD1
CASYEAGTGRNEQFF
TGTGCTAGTTATGAGGCCGGGACAGGCCGCAATGAGCAGTTCTTC
>TRBJ2-7|TRBV29-1|16|many|TRBD1
CSVASATGVRGYEQYF
TGCAGCGTTGCTTCGGCCACAGGGGTAAGGGGCTACGAGCAGTACTTC
>TRBJ1-1|TRBV12-3/TRBV12-4|14|many|NA
CASSLWGTGTEAFF
TGTGCCAGCAGTTTATGGGGGACGGGCACTGAAGCTTTCTTT
>TRBJ2-7|TRBV2|14|once|NA
CASSPRGPGDEQYF
TGTGCCAGCAGCCCCAGGGGCCCAGGGGACGAGCAGTACTTC
>TRBJ2-7|TRBV30|13|many|NA
CAWSEGAAQVQYF
TGTGCCTGGAGTGAAGGAGCAGCCCAGGTTCAGTACTTC
>TRBJ2-2|TRBV19|14|many|NA
CASRWGSNTGELFF
TGTGCCAGTAGATGGGGGTCGAACACCGGGGAGCTGTTTTTT
>TRBJ2-3|TRBV6-1|15|many|TRBD2
CASSALAGLADTQYF
TGTGCCAGCAGTGCGTTAGCGGGATTGGCAGATACGCAGTATTTT
>TRBJ2-2|TRBV18|15|many|NA
CASSPGSGNTGELFF
TGTGCCAGCTCACCAGGGAGCGGGAACACCGGGGAGCTGTTTTTT
>TRBJ1-1|TRBV10-3|15|NA|TRBD1
CASSELTGEVPEAFF
TGTGCCAGCAGTGAGTTGACAGGGGAGGTTCCTGAAGCTTTCTTT
>TRBJ1-1|TRBV28|15|NA|NA
CTSSSLGSMNTEAFF
TGTACCAGCAGTTCCCTAGGCAGCATGAACACTGAAGCTTTCTTT
>TRBJ1-5|TRBV7-8|17|NA|TRBD1
CASSFRDRGYSNQPQHF
TGTGCCAGCAGCTTCCGGGACAGGGGATATAGCAATCAGCCCCAGCATTTT